The entry below gives a single TCR beta chain sequence along with its context. Sequence at one end of the junction differs from germline and may be a read error. The data originate from a study of CD4 and CD8 cells across lung adenocarcinoma regions. This CDR3 spans 14 amino acids. Germline loops: CDR1 ENHRY, CDR2 SYGVKD. The patients had localized lung adenocarcinoma, a non-small cell subtype. TCRdb reprocessed the PCR reads via MiXCR and lists one record per CDR3 protein. The data contain approximately 20,000 distinct CDR3 sequences, roughly 46% of them singletons. The sequencing input was CD4+ T cells from the margin of a lung tumor. The sequence derives from a male donor with lung adenocarcinoma. The CD4 and CD8 labels of this study may be unreliable. The chain couples TRBV10-3 to TRBJ2-3, with D unclear. CDR3 bases: TGTGCGGGCCTCCAGGCTGTGAGCATAGATACGCAGTATTTT. It yields the protein CAGLQAVSIDTQYF.